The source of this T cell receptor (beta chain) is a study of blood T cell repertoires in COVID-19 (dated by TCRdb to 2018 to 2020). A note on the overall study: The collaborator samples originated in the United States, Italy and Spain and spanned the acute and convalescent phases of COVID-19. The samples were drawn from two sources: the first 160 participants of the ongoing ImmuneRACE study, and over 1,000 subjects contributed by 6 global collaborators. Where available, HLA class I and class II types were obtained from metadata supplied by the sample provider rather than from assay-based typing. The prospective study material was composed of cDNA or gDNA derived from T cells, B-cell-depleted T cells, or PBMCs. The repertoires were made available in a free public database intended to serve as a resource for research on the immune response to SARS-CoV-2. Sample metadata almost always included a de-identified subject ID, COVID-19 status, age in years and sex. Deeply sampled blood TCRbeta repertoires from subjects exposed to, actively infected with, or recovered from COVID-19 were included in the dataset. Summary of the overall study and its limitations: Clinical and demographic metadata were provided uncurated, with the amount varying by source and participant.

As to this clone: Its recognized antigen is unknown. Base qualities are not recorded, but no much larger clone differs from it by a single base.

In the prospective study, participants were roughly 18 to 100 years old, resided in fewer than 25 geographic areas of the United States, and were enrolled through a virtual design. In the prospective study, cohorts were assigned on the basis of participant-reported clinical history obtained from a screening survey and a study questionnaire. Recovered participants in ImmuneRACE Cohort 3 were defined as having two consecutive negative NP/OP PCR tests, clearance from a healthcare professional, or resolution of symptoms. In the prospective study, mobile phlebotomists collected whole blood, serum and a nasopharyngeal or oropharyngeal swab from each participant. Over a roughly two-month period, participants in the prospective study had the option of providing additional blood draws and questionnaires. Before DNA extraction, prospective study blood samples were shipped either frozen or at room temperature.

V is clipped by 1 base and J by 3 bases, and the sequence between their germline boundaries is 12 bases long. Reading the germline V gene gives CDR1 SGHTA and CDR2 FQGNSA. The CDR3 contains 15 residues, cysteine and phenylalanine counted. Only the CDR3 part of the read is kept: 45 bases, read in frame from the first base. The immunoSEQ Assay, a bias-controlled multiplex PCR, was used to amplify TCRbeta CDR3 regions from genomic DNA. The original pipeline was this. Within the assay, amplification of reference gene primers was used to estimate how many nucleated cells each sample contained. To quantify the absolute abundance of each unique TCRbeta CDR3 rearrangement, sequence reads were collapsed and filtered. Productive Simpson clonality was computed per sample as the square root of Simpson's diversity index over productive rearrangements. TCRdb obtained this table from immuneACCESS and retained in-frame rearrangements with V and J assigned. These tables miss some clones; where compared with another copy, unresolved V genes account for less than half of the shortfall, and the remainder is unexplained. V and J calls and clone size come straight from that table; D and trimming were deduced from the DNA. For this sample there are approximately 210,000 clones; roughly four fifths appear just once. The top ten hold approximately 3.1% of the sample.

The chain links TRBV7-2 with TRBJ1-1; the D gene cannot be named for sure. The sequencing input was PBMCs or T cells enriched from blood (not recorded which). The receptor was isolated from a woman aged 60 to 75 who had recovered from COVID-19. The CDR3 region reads CASSLGGARDTEAFF. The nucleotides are TGTGCCAGCAGCTTAGGTGGTGCTCGGGACACTGAAGCTTTCTTT.